Below, 16 T cell receptor beta chains from the same sample are listed, as sequenced in a study of cytomegalovirus exposure and HLA in healthy donors. The PCR was carried out with 60 Vbeta primers and 13 Jbeta primers. Sequencing was performed with immunoSEQ multiplex PCR; in TCRdb, only in-frame clones are kept and a portion is missing. The sample lists a few hundred thousand clones, nearly 80% occurring once. Sequenced: PBMCs. The receptors stem from a man between 18 and 29 years old in good health and CMV-seronegative.

This sequence joins TRBV7-9 and TRBJ2-3; 8 bases align to TRBD2. CDR1 is SEHNR and CDR2 is FQNEAQ in the germline V gene (reference sequence). This CDR3 has 15 residues. V lost 2 bases, J lost 2 bases, and 3 bases stayed unmatched. This CDR3 reads CASSLISGNTDTQYF. In DNA form, the CDR3 reads TGTGCCAGCAGCTTAATTAGCGGGAACACAGATACGCAGTATTTT.

The rearrangement joins TRBV7-9 to TRBJ2-1, with 10 positions matching TRBD2. The J segment lost 1 base and the V segment lost 2 bases, leaving 8 bases of the junction unmatched. The V gene's germline CDR1 is SEHNR and CDR2 FQNEAQ (reference sequence). The CDR3 has 18 residues. The CDR3 DNA reads as TGTGCCAGCAGCTTAAAACTAGCGGGGACCTATTCCTACAATGAGCAGTTCTTC. The encoded protein is CASSLKLAGTYSYNEQFF.

The CDR3 sequence: CASSQATGRFNEQYF. CDR3 DNA sequence: TGCGCCAGCAGCCAAGCGACAGGGAGGTTCAACGAGCAGTACTTC. The genes are TRBV4-3 and TRBJ2-7, with D perhaps TRBD1 (7 bases). Germline CDR1 and CDR2: LGHNA and YSLEER. This CDR3 is 15 amino acids long. Trimming cost V 1 base and J 5 bases, with 15 bases left between them.

The chain joins TRBV7-8 to TRBJ2-7; 8 bases match TRBD1. Germline trimming cut 1 base from V and 4 bases from J; bases unmatched to any gene: 6. This CDR3 is built from 15 residues. CDR1 is SGHVS and CDR2 is FQNEAQ in the germline V gene. The CDR3 reads CASSLGRDRIYEQYF. As DNA, the CDR3 is TGTGCCAGCAGCTTAGGTCGGGACAGGATATACGAGCAGTACTTC.

This clone was observed a few times. The chain carries TRBV30 and TRBJ1-1; D unclear. CDR1 is GTSNPN, CDR2 SVGIG, per germline (reference sequence). The CDR3 is 11 amino acids. Trimming cost V 4 bases and J 3 bases, with 6 bases left between them. The DNA for the CDR3 is TGTGCCTGGACCCTAGACACTGAAGCTTTCTTT. Translation: CAWTLDTEAFF.

The chain's CDR3 is CASSLVSVNTEAFF. The CDR3 DNA reads as TGCGCCAGCAGCTTGGTATCAGTGAACACTGAAGCTTTCTTT. The chain combines TRBV5-1 with TRBJ1-1; D is ambiguous. The CDR3 contains 14 residues. CDR1 and CDR2 (germline): SGHRS, YFSETQ. Trimming took off 0 bases at V and 0 bases at J, with 6 bases between the two ends. Looking up the rest from reference TRBV5-1 and TRBJ1-1 gives the full variable domain: KAGVTQTPRYLIKTRGQQVTLSCSPISGHRSVSWYQQTPGQGLQFLFEYFSETQRNKGNFPGRFSGRQFSNSRSEMNVSTLELGDSALYLCASSLVSVNTEAFFGQGTRLTVV.

The V call is TRBV29-1, the J call TRBJ2-7, with D tentatively TRBD1 (5 bases). Germline assignment: CDR1 SQVTM and CDR2 ANQGSEA. The CDR3 loop spans 12 amino acids. V lost 3 bases and J 3 bases, leaving 9 bases between the germline ends. This CDR3 is CSVEQGIYEQYF. As DNA, the CDR3 is TGCAGCGTTGAGCAGGGTATCTACGAGCAGTACTTC.

About this clone itself: The identical CDR3 is also encoded by other nucleotide sequences in the sample. V is TRBV9 and J is TRBJ1-1, with 8 bases fitting TRBD1. Losses at the gene ends were 0 bases for V and 5 bases for J; bases not matched to a gene: 3. Germline CDR1 is SGDLS and CDR2 is YYNGEE. The CDR3 totals 14 residues. CDR3 sequence (DNA): TGTGCCAGCAGCGTAGGGCAGGGGGCAACTGAAGCTTTCTTT. This encodes CASSVGQGATEAFF.

The chain uses TRBV7-2 and TRBJ1-6, with D maybe TRBD1 (6 bases). V gave up 2 bases and J gave up 8 bases, with 10 bases separating them. The germline CDR1 and CDR2 sequences are SGHTA and FQGNSA. The CDR3 contains 14 residues. CDR3 amino acids: CASSLQGLDSPLHF. The CDR3 DNA is TGTGCCAGCAGCTTACAGGGGTTAGATTCACCCCTCCACTTT. Looking up the rest from reference TRBV7-2 and TRBJ1-6 gives the full variable domain: GAGVSQSPSNKVTEKGKDVELRCDPISGHTALYWYRQSLGQGLEFLIYFQGNSAPDKSGLPSDRFSAERTGGSVSTLTIQRTQQEDSAVYLCASSLQGLDSPLHFGNGTRLTVT.

The genes are TRBV7-9 and TRBJ2-5, with D perhaps TRBD1 (6 bases). CDR1 is SEHNR and CDR2 is FQNEAQ in the germline V gene (reference sequence). The germline V and J ends were trimmed by 3 bases and 3 bases, with 11 bases remaining between them. The CDR3 is 14 residues long. CDR3 loop: CASSLGAGEETQYF. As DNA, the CDR3 is TGTGCCAGCAGCTTGGGGGCAGGGGAAGAGACCCAGTACTTC.

V usage is TRBV19 and J usage is TRBJ1-5; 9 bases agree with TRBD1. The CDR3 has 14 residues. Germline CDR1 LNHDA, CDR2 SQIVND (reference sequence). V gave up 5 bases and J gave up 7 bases; unmatched junction bases: 6. CDR3 DNA sequence: TGTGCCAGTAGTGGGGACAGGGTGAGGCAGCCCCAGCATTTT. Translated: CASSGDRVRQPQHF. Supplemented by reference TRBV19 and TRBJ1-5, the full variable domain reads DGGITQSPKYLFRKEGQNVTLSCEQNLNHDAMYWYRQDPGQGLRLIYYSQIVNDFQKGDIAEGYSVSREKKESFPLTVTSAQKNPTAFYLCASSGDRVRQPQHFGDGTRLSIL.

The V and J genes are TRBV15 and TRBJ2-7; 8 positions match TRBD2. After removal of 0 bases from V and 2 bases from J, the junction contained 6 bases not matched to a gene. The germline V gene encodes CDR1 LNHNV and CDR2 YYDKDF (reference sequence). The CDR3 has 16 residues. CDR3: CATSRDPRLAPYEQYF. The CDR3 DNA reads TGTGCCACCAGCAGAGACCCTAGACTAGCGCCCTACGAGCAGTACTTC. Using reference TRBV15 and TRBJ2-7 for the parts outside the CDR3, the full variable domain is DAMVIQNPRYQVTQFGKPVTLSCSQTLNHNVMYWYQQKSSQAPKLLFHYYDKDFNNEADTPDNFQSRRPNTSFCFLDIRSPGLGDTAMYLCATSRDPRLAPYEQYFGPGTRLTVT.

V gene TRBV29-1 combines with J gene TRBJ2-2; possible D gene TRBD1, 6 bases. The CDR3 is made up of 14 amino acids. Deletions cut 4 bases from V and 3 bases from J, with 12 bases between. Germline CDR1 is SQVTM and CDR2 is ANQGSEA. The DNA for the CDR3 is TGCAGCGTTGGGGGGCTAGGGGACACCGGGGAGCTGTTTTTT. It yields the protein CSVGGLGDTGELFF.

This chain joins TRBV5-6 and TRBJ2-4; D might be TRBD2 (5 bases). The V end was cut by 4 bases, the J end by 8 bases, with 13 bases between. This CDR3 is built from 13 residues. Germline V lookup: CDR1 SGHDT, CDR2 YYEEEE. CDR3: CASSPGEWDIQYF. The CDR3 nucleotides read TGTGCCAGCAGCCCCGGGGAGTGGGACATTCAGTACTTC.

This sequence joins TRBV7-2 and TRBJ2-5, with TRBD2 matching over 8 bases. With V trimmed by 7 bases and J by 4 bases, 17 bases remained unmatched. Germline V gene sequence: CDR1 SGHTA, CDR2 FQGNSA. The CDR3 has 17 amino acids. The CDR3 region is CASTTPAGTRVRETQYF. The DNA of the CDR3 is TGTGCCAGCACCACTCCCGCCGGGACTAGAGTTCGAGAGACCCAGTACTTC.

The chain combines TRBV5-1 with TRBJ2-1; 8 positions match TRBD2. J was trimmed by 5 bases and V by 4 bases; bases with no gene match: 5. This CDR3 comprises 14 residues. Per germline, CDR1 SGHRS and CDR2 YFSETQ. For the CDR3, the DNA is TGCGCCAGCAGCCTCCGGGGGGGTGACAATGAGCAGTTCTTC. Translation gives CASSLRGGDNEQFF.